Sequencing of this T cell receptor (beta chain) was carried out in a study of T cell repertoires in cytomegalovirus infection. About the study: Shared public TCR beta signatures pointed to both CMV infection and a matching HLA type. Notes on the study in general: The study identified carriers of CMV plus the relevant HLA from cumulative public TCR beta family frequency.

V lost 5 bases and J lost 1, with 14 bases in between. Germline V gene data show CDR1 as SGHTA and CDR2 as FQGTGA. This CDR3 region has 15 residues. With respect to this clonotype: Its specificity is unknown.

MiXCR was run by TCRdb on the reads, yielding one entry per CDR3 protein. The sample has about 160,000 distinct CDR3 sequences, more than 15% seen once. Sequencing used CD8+ T cells from PBMCs. The sequence was obtained from a human donor in good health (CMV status not recorded). Some clones in this sample may be carry-over from other donors' samples. The J gene is TRBJ2-5, the V gene TRBV7-3; no clear D. This CDR3 is CASSQTGRIQETQYF. CDR3 sequence (DNA): TGTGCCAGCAGCCAAACGGGTCGCATCCAAGAGACCCAGTACTTC. The full variable domain, completed using reference TRBV7-3 and TRBJ2-5, is GAGVSQTPSNKVTEKGKYVELRCDPISGHTALYWYRQSLGQGPEFLIYFQGTGAADDSGLPNDRFFAVRPEGSVSTLKIQRTERGDSAVYLCASSQTGRIQETQYFGPGTRLLVL.